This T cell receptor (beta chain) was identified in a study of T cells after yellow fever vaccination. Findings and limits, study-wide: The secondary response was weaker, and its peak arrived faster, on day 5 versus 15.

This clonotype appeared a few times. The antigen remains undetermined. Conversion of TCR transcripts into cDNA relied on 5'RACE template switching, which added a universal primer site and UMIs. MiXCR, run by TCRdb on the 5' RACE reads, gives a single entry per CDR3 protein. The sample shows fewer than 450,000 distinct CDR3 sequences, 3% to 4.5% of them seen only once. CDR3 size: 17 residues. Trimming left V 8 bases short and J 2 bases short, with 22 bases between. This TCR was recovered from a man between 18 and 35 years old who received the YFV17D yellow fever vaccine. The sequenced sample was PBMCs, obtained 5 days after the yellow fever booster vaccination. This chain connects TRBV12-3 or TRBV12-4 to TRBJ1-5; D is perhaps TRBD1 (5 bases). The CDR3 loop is CASSLRGLLGGNQPQHF. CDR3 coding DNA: TGTGCCAGCTCTCTGAGGGGCCTCCTTGGGGGCAATCAGCCCCAGCATTTT.